These 9 T cell receptor beta chains originate from one sample sequenced in a study of T cells in Graves' hyperthyroidism and ophthalmopathy. Template material for amplifying TCR beta CDR3 regions consisted of RNA transcripts. The study used the HTBI primer set for a first-round RT-PCR of the TCR CDR3. TCRdb re-derived calls from the multiplex PCR reads in MiXCR, one entry per CDR3 protein. The repertoire holds some 600,000 distinct CDR3 sequences, with roughly 46% as singletons. Sequenced material: peripheral blood or thyroid tissue (not recorded which). All receptors derive from a woman younger than 35 with Graves' hyperthyroidism.

V is TRBV11-3 and J is TRBJ2-6; D is unresolved. The germline V gene has CDR1 SGHNT and CDR2 YENEEA. The CDR3 is made up of 10 amino acids. Trimming pared 8 bases from V and 9 bases from J, leaving 5 bases between. The CDR3 loop is CASVDNVLTF. In nucleotides, the CDR3 is TGTGCCAGCGTGGACAACGTCCTGACTTTC.

This clonotype was counted only a few times. This chain uses TRBV20-1 with TRBJ2-7, with D possibly called TRBD1 or TRBD2 (6 bases each). V shed 0 bases and J shed 6 bases, with 15 bases lying between them. This CDR3 contains 14 residues. Germline CDR1 is DFQATT and CDR2 is SNEGSKA (reference sequence). CDR3 DNA: TGCAGTGCTAGAGATTTCAGGGGAGGTGGCGAGCAGTACTTC. It specifies CSARDFRGGGEQYF.

The genes are TRBV19 and TRBJ2-6; no definite D call. The CDR3 length is 15 residues. Germline-derived CDR1 and CDR2 are LNHDA and SQIVND (reference sequence). V was cut by 4 bases and J by 0 bases, with 7 bases left in between. The CDR3 coding sequence is TGTGCCAGTAGTAGAGTCGACTCTGGGGCCAACGTCCTGACTTTC. Translation gives CASSRVDSGANVLTF.

In the case of this clonotype: An end of the junction differs from the germline gene, which may be a read error. The chain joins TRBV15 to TRBJ1-4, with D tentatively TRBD1 (5 bases). Per germline, CDR1 LNHNV and CDR2 YYDKDF (reference sequence). The CDR3 extends over 16 amino acids. The CDR3 sequence: CATSRDHGATNENLFF. CDR3 DNA: TGTGCCACCAGCAGAGATCACGGGGCAACTAATGAAAACCTGTTTTTT.

The chain joins TRBV6-5 to TRBJ2-7; D gene ambiguous. V lost 2 bases, J lost 0 bases, and 8 bases lay in between. This CDR3 contains 14 residues. Germline CDR1 and CDR2: MNHEY and SVGAGI. The CDR3 DNA is TGTGCCAGCAGTTACGTCGTGAGCTCCTACGAGCAGTACTTC. Translating it yields CASSYVVSSYEQYF.

This clonotype was seen only a few times. The chain joins TRBV13 to TRBJ2-5, with 7 bases lining up with TRBD1. V shed 2 bases and J 11 bases; nucleotides not matched to a gene: 11. The CDR3 contains 14 residues. Germline V CDR1 and CDR2: PRHDT, FYEKMQ (reference sequence). CDR3 protein: CASSLRGQLRLQYF. The CDR3 DNA follows: TGTGCCAGCAGCTTAAGGGGACAGCTCCGTTTACAGTACTTC.

This clonotype appeared many times. The J gene is TRBJ1-4, the V gene TRBV7-2; unclear D gene. The length of the CDR3 is 12 residues. The V end was cut by 5 bases, the J end by 8 bases, with 9 bases between. Germline V gene data show CDR1 as SGHTA and CDR2 as FQGNSA. The CDR3, as DNA: TGTGCCAGCAGCCCCAATACAGAAAAACTGTTTTTT. This gives the protein CASSPNTEKLFF.

This sequence joins TRBV6-1 and TRBJ2-5; D not certain. CDR1 is MNHNS and CDR2 is SASEGT in the germline V gene. The length of the CDR3 is 12 residues. Trimming pared 9 bases from V and 5 bases from J, leaving 13 bases between. CDR3 sequence reads: CASSMARETQYF. The CDR3 DNA reads TGTGCCAGTAGTATGGCCCGGGAGACCCAGTACTTC.

The table lists this clonotype with a few counts. The chain couples TRBV9 to TRBJ1-6; D might be TRBD1 (5 bases). Germline CDR1 reads SGDLS; CDR2 reads YYNGEE. The CDR3 sequence is 14 residues long. Trimming pared 4 bases from V and 7 bases from J, leaving 12 bases between. The CDR3 loop is CASSPAWGNSPLHF. Here the CDR3 DNA reads TGTGCCAGCAGCCCAGCTTGGGGGAATTCACCCCTCCACTTT.